This T cell receptor beta chain was sequenced during a study of blood T cell repertoires in COVID-19. Study as a whole: Samples came from the United States, Italy and Spain, spanning acute and convalescent COVID-19. T cells, B-cell-depleted T cells, or PBMCs provided the cDNA or gDNA that served as material.

The V end lost 2 bases, the J end lost 2 bases, and 18 bases lay between the germline ends. CDR1 SGHTA and CDR2 FQGTGA come from the germline V gene. The CDR3 consists of 17 residues. Here immunoSEQ multiplex PCR was the method, and the copy in TCRdb shows in-frame clones only, minus some. The sample comprises over 85,000 clones, around 87% of which are singletons, and 5.1% rests with the top ten. The sample was peripheral blood. This TCR derives from a man aged 35-49 years with acute or convalescent COVID-19. The chain couples TRBV7-3 to TRBJ2-5, with a possible D match to TRBD2 (7 bases). The CDR3 spells CASSLEGAAGAQETQYF. The DNA for the CDR3 is TGTGCCAGCAGCTTAGAAGGAGCGGCGGGGGCTCAAGAGACCCAGTACTTC.